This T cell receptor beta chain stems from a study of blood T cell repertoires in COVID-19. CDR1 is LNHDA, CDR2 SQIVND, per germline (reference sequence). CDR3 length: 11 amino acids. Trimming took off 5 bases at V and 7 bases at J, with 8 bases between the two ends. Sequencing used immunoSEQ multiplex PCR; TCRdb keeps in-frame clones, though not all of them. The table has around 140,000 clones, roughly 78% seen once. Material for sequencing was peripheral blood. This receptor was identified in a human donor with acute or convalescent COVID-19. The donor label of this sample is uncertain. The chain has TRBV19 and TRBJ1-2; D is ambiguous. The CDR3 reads CASSEEGGYTF. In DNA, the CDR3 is TGTGCCAGTAGTGAAGAGGGTGGCTACACCTTC.